Listed below are T cell receptor beta chains from one sample, sequenced in a study of T cell changes during pregnancy in multiple sclerosis. The repertoire was sequenced with immunoSEQ multiplex PCR; TCRdb's copy has only in-frame clones and lacks some. The sample lists about 92,000 clones, approximately 92% seen once, with about 2.4% in the top ten. The starting material was peripheral blood, obtained in the first trimester of pregnancy. The receptors originated from a female donor with multiple sclerosis, enrolled in a pregnancy study. Each CDR3 is given with its conserved first and last residue. Fields, in order: clone size, J gene, V gene, D gene, CDR3 protein, CDR3 DNA. A D gene is named only where the DNA matches it firmly. Clone size is stated in some rows and not others, as once, few, many or a class when expanded.

NA TRBJ2-7 TRBV28 TRBD2 CASSSGRKYEQYF TGTGCCAGCAGTAGCGGGAGGAAGTACGAGCAGTACTTC
NA TRBJ1-3 TRBV7-9 TRBD1 CASSLKDRGSGNTIYF TGTGCCAGCAGCTTAAAGGACAGGGGGTCTGGAAACACCATATATTTT
NA TRBJ2-1 TRBV23-1 NA CASSPFGRDRWSYNEQFF TGCGCCAGCAGCCCTTTTGGTCGCGACAGGTGGTCCTACAATGAGCAGTTCTTC
NA TRBJ2-1 TRBV27 TRBD2 CASSLRAGNNEQFF TGTGCCAGCAGTTTAAGAGCGGGGAACAATGAGCAGTTCTTC
NA TRBJ2-1 TRBV19 TRBD2 CASTLIPLAGGGNEQFF TGTGCCAGCACTCTCATCCCACTAGCGGGAGGGGGTAATGAGCAGTTCTTC
once TRBJ1-1 TRBV27 NA CASSSGQLNTEAFF TGTGCCAGCAGTTCCGGACAATTGAACACTGAAGCTTTCTTT
NA TRBJ1-2 TRBV2 TRBD1 CASTSAGTGGGGYTF TGTGCCAGCACCTCCGCCGGGACAGGGGGCGGTGGCTACACCTTC
NA TRBJ2-7 TRBV29-1 TRBD2 CSVASGRFYEQYF TGCAGCGTTGCGAGCGGGAGGTTCTACGAGCAGTACTTC
once TRBJ2-1 TRBV10-3 TRBD2 CAISEPGKRDGYNEQFF TGTGCCATCAGTGAGCCGGGAAAGCGGGACGGGTACAATGAGCAGTTCTTC
NA TRBJ2-7 TRBV28 TRBD2 CASRGGLAGENYEQYF TGTGCCAGCAGGGGGGGACTAGCGGGAGAGAACTACGAGCAGTACTTC
NA TRBJ1-1 TRBV28 NA CASSSPPRGDTEAFF TGTGCCAGCAGTTCCCCCCCTAGGGGTGACACTGAAGCTTTCTTT
few TRBJ2-2 TRBV9 TRBD2 CASSVLAANTGELFF TGTGCCAGCAGCGTACTAGCGGCGAACACCGGGGAGCTGTTTTTT
NA TRBJ2-1 TRBV28 NA CASSFYSSYNEQFF TGTGCCAGCAGTTTTTACAGCTCCTACAATGAGCAGTTCTTC
NA TRBJ2-7 TRBV27 TRBD1 CASKPGQADYEQYF TGTGCCAGCAAACCGGGACAGGCGGACTACGAGCAGTACTTC
NA TRBJ2-5 TRBV27 NA CASSQTLQGGQETQYF TGTGCCAGCAGTCAAACACTTCAGGGAGGCCAAGAGACCCAGTACTTC
NA TRBJ1-5 TRBV6-1 TRBD1 CASSGNYRGLFSNQPQHF TGTGCCAGCAGTGGCAATTACAGGGGGCTGTTTAGCAATCAGCCCCAGCATTTT
NA TRBJ2-1 TRBV9 NA CASSVTAAISSYNEQFF TGTGCCAGCAGCGTTACGGCGGCAATAAGCTCCTACAATGAGCAGTTCTTC
NA TRBJ2-3 TRBV9 NA CASSVRASTDTDTQYF TGTGCCAGCAGCGTACGGGCTAGCACCGACACAGATACGCAGTATTTT
NA TRBJ2-1 TRBV2 TRBD2 CASSERASGYNEQFF TGTGCCAGCAGTGAACGGGCTAGCGGCTACAATGAGCAGTTCTTC
once TRBJ2-5 TRBV19 NA CASSMEETQYF TGTGCCAGTAGTATGGAGGAGACCCAGTACTTC
NA TRBJ1-1 TRBV19 NA CASSIIGSTIAEAFF TGTGCCAGTAGTATAATTGGGAGCACAATAGCTGAAGCTTTCTTT
NA TRBJ2-2 TRBV15 TRBD1 CATSRDLDREEDTGELFF TGTGCCACCAGCAGAGATTTGGACAGGGAAGAAGACACCGGGGAGCTGTTTTTT
NA TRBJ1-5 TRBV5-8 TRBD1 CASSSAQGPYISQHF TGTGCCAGCAGCTCCGCACAGGGGCCCTACATTTCCCAGCATTTT
NA TRBJ2-3 TRBV7-9 NA CASSSRGGISTDTQYF TGTGCCAGCAGCTCTAGGGGGGGAATTAGCACAGATACGCAGTATTTT
NA TRBJ1-1 TRBV6-1 TRBD1 CASSAGTGGPYTEAFF TGTGCCAGCAGTGCCGGGACAGGGGGTCCGTACACTGAAGCTTTCTTT
NA TRBJ1-4 TRBV19 TRBD1 CASRNRGTEKLFF TGTGCCAGTAGAAACAGGGGAACAGAAAAACTGTTTTTT
NA TRBJ2-3 TRBV15 TRBD1 CATSKTKGTGSTDTQYF TGTGCCACCAGCAAAACCAAAGGGACAGGCAGCACAGATACGCAGTATTTT
once TRBJ2-7 TRBV19 TRBD1 CASSIGTGDPTSYEQYF TGTGCCAGTAGTATAGGGACAGGGGATCCTACTTCCTACGAGCAGTACTTC
NA TRBJ2-5 TRBV7-2 NA CASSPRGYQETQYF TGTGCCAGCAGCCCAAGGGGGTACCAAGAGACCCAGTACTTC
NA TRBJ2-1 TRBV28 TRBD2 CASSSISKREGHNEQFF TGTGCCAGCAGTTCTATAAGCAAGCGGGAGGGCCACAATGAGCAGTTCTTC
NA TRBJ2-6 TRBV4-3 TRBD1 CASSQFSEGGAGANVLTF TGCGCCAGCAGCCAATTTTCAGAAGGGGGCGCGGGGGCCAACGTCCTGACTTTC
NA TRBJ2-7 TRBV21-1 NA CASSNATESSYEQYF TGTGCCAGCAGCAACGCGACAGAGAGCTCCTACGAGCAGTACTTC
NA TRBJ2-1 TRBV5-8 NA CASSLIAGWFF TGTGCCAGCAGCCTCATTGCAGGTTGGTTCTTC
NA TRBJ1-1 TRBV19 NA CASSKGDMNTEAFF TGTGCCAGTAGTAAGGGGGACATGAACACTGAAGCTTTCTTT
NA TRBJ2-7 TRBV13 TRBD2 CASSFLTSGGYEQYF TGTGCCAGCAGCTTTTTGACTAGCGGGGGGTACGAGCAGTACTTC
NA TRBJ2-2 TRBV15 NA CATSPNRVGTGELFF TGTGCCACCAGCCCGAACAGGGTCGGCACCGGGGAGCTGTTTTTT
once TRBJ1-2 TRBV19 NA CASSATTPNYGYTF TGTGCCAGTAGTGCAACAACGCCTAACTATGGCTACACCTTC